Shown below are 11 T cell receptor beta chains from a single sample sequenced in a study of blood T cell repertoires in COVID-19. Produced via immunoSEQ multiplex PCR; TCRdb's table is partial and in-frame only. The profile shows 260,000 or so clones, around 88% of them singletons. Sequences were obtained from peripheral blood. The receptors originated from a man older than 75 with acute or convalescent COVID-19.

V is TRBV6-1 and J is TRBJ2-1, with D tentatively TRBD1 (6 bases). Trimming cost V 1 base and J 4 bases, with 11 bases left between them. The CDR3 contains 15 residues. The germline V gene encodes CDR1 MNHNS and CDR2 SASEGT. The chain's CDR3 is CASSEGGQVYNEQFF. The CDR3 coding sequence is TGTGCCAGCAGTGAAGGGGGGCAGGTATACAATGAGCAGTTCTTC.

This clone was detected only once. The gene calls are TRBV29-1 and TRBJ1-2, with 8 bases matching TRBD1. Unmatched junction bases numbered 9, after V lost 3 bases and J lost 0 bases. The CDR3 sequence is 16 residues long. Germline CDR1 SQVTM, CDR2 ANQGSEA. In DNA, the CDR3 is TGCAGCGTTGACGCCCCCCGGGACAGGTCTAACTATGGCTACACCTTC. This sequence encodes CSVDAPRDRSNYGYTF.

This chain connects TRBV7-8 to TRBJ2-5; perhaps TRBD1 as D (5 bases). Trimming left V 1 base short and J 5 bases short, with 14 bases between. The CDR3 loop spans 15 amino acids. Germline CDR1 SGHVS, CDR2 FQNEAQ. Here the CDR3 reads CASSLEAAPGETQYF. For the CDR3, the DNA is TGTGCCAGCAGCTTAGAGGCGGCCCCAGGGGAGACCCAGTACTTC.

This sequence joins TRBV12-3 or TRBV12-4 and TRBJ2-7; D gene ambiguous. This CDR3 is 13 amino acids long. Trimming removed 1 base from V and 1 base from J, with 5 bases in between. For the CDR3, the DNA is TGTGCCAGCAGTTTAGGTGAGTCCTACGAGCAGTACTTC. Translation: CASSLGESYEQYF.

The rearrangement joins TRBV14 to TRBJ1-5, with D hard to call. V lost 0 bases and J lost 0, with 12 bases in between. Germline V CDR1 and CDR2: SGHDN, FVKESK. The CDR3 spans 17 residues. The CDR3 reads CASSQDRSGISNQPQHF. The DNA of the CDR3 is TGTGCCAGCAGCCAAGATCGTTCGGGTATTAGCAATCAGCCCCAGCATTTT. Using reference TRBV14 and TRBJ1-5 for the parts outside the CDR3, the full variable domain is EAGVTQFPSHSVIEKGQTVTLRCDPISGHDNLYWYRRVMGKEIKFLLHFVKESKQDESGMPNNRFLAERTGGTYSTLKVQPAELEDSGVYFCASSQDRSGISNQPQHFGDGTRLSIL.

In this sample, this clone turned up once. The chain combines TRBV2 with TRBJ2-1, with TRBD2 matching 8 bases. The CDR3 covers 15 residues. Per the germline V gene, CDR1 is SNHLY and CDR2 is FYNNEI. With V trimmed by 6 bases and J by 0 bases, 4 bases remained unmatched. Here the CDR3 reads CASRSGTSSYNEQFF. The CDR3 DNA follows: TGTGCCAGCAGGTCCGGGACTAGCTCCTACAATGAGCAGTTCTTC.

This chain links TRBV23-1 with TRBJ1-2; D is unclear. TRBV23-1 is designated an ORF whose function remains uncertain. This CDR3 region has 15 residues. The V and J ends lost 0 bases and 4 bases respectively, with 12 bases between them. The chain's CDR3 is CASSQSSRRSYGYTF. CDR3 nucleotides: TGCGCCAGCAGTCAATCGAGCCGGAGGTCCTATGGCTACACCTTC.

Concerning this clone itself: At the DNA level, this CDR3 is encoded by other sequences in the same sample as well. V usage is TRBV12-3 or TRBV12-4 and J usage is TRBJ2-2; D perhaps matches TRBD2 (5 bases). CDR3 length: 13 amino acids. Trimming removed 3 bases at V and 8 bases at J, with 10 bases between. Here the CDR3 reads CASSLRGLGELFF. The CDR3, as DNA: TGTGCCAGCAGTTTGAGAGGGTTAGGGGAGCTGTTTTTT.

The chain recombines TRBV27 with TRBJ2-3, with 9 bases that match TRBD1. This CDR3 has 16 residues. V lost 4 bases and J lost 1; bases outside the gene matches: 6. Germline V lookup: CDR1 MNHEY, CDR2 SMNVEV (reference sequence). For the CDR3, the DNA is TGTGCCAGCAGTTCACAGGGGGCCCGGGGCACAGATACGCAGTATTTT. Residues: CASSSQGARGTDTQYF.

The chain has TRBV5-1 and TRBJ2-1; D perhaps matches TRBD1 (6 bases). Germline-derived CDR1 and CDR2 are SGHRS and YFSETQ. This CDR3 region has 15 residues. The germline V and J ends were trimmed by 2 bases and 4 bases, with 13 bases remaining between them. CDR3 coding DNA: TGCGCCAGCAGCTTAGAAGGGGGTTCTTACAATGAGCAGTTCTTC. This gives the protein CASSLEGGSYNEQFF.

The CDR3 DNA reads as TGTGCCTGGAGTGTATGGGACAGTTCTAACTATGGCTACACCTTC. Amino acid sequence: CAWSVWDSSNYGYTF. This chain joins TRBV30 and TRBJ1-2; 7 bases agree with TRBD1. The CDR3 loop spans 15 amino acids. Per germline, CDR1 GTSNPN and CDR2 SVGIG (reference sequence). Trimming took 0 bases from V and 0 from J; bases not matched to a gene: 4.